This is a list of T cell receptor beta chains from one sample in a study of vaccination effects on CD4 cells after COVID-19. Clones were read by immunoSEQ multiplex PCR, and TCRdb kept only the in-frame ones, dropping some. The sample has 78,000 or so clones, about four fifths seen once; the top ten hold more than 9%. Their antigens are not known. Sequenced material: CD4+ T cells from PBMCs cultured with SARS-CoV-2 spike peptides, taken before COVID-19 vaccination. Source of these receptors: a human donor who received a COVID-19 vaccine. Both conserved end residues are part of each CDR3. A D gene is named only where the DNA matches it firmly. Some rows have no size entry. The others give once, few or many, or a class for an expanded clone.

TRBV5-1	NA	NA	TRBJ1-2	CASSLVPNNYGYTF	TGCGCCAGCAGCTTGGTCCCGAATAACTATGGCTACACCTTC
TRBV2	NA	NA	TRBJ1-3	CASSEWGGSGNTIYF	TGTGCCAGCAGTGAGTGGGGGGGCTCTGGAAACACCATATATTTT
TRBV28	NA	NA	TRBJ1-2	CAGGSYYGYTF	TGTGCGGGCGGGTCCTACTATGGCTACACCTTC
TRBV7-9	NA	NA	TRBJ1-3	CASSLTPASGNTIYF	TGTGCCAGCAGCTTAACACCCGCCTCTGGAAACACCATATATTTT
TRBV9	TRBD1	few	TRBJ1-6	CASSVKGTDNSPLHF	TGTGCCAGCAGCGTGAAAGGGACAGATAATTCACCCCTCCACTTT
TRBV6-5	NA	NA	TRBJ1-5	CASSPTRVRPQHF	TGTGCCAGCAGTCCCACCCGGGTAAGGCCCCAGCATTTT
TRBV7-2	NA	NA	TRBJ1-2	CASSTSQEAYGYTF	TGTGCCAGCAGCACCTCACAGGAAGCCTATGGCTACACCTTC
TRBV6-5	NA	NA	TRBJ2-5	CASTSLGVQETQYF	TGTGCCAGCACCTCATTAGGAGTTCAAGAGACCCAGTACTTC
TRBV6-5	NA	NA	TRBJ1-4	CASRGLEKLFF	TGTGCCAGCAGGGGTTTGGAAAAACTGTTTTTT
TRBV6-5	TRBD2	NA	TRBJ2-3	CASRRSGSSTDTQYF	TGTGCCAGCAGGCGTAGCGGGTCCAGCACAGATACGCAGTATTTT
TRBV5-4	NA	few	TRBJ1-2	CASSLSTGPLGYTF	TGTGCCAGCAGCTTGTCCACGGGCCCACTCGGCTACACCTTC
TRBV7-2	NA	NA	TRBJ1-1	CASSPGRFEAFF	TGTGCCAGCAGCCCAGGGCGATTTGAAGCTTTCTTT
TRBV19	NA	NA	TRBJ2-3	CASTPRGIGADTQYF	TGTGCCAGTACCCCAAGGGGGATCGGCGCAGATACGCAGTATTTT
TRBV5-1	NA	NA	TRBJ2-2	CASSPQGMNTGELFF	TGCGCCAGCAGCCCGCAGGGGATGAACACCGGGGAGCTGTTTTTT
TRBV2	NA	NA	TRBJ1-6	CASSLTVTYNSPLHF	TGTGCCAGCAGTTTGACAGTCACCTATAATTCACCCCTCCACTTT
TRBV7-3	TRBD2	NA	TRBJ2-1	CASSWLAGGTNEQFF	TGTGCCAGCAGCTGGCTTGCGGGGGGGACGAATGAGCAGTTCTTC
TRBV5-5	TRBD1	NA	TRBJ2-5	CASSTGQGLGTQYF	TGTGCCAGCAGCACGGGACAGGGGCTTGGGACCCAGTACTTC
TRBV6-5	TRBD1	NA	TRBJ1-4	CASSYGTGGEKLFF	TGTGCCAGCAGTTACGGGACAGGGGGTGAAAAACTGTTTTTT
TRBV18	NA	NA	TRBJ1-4	CASSPEFGRTEKLFF	TGTGCCAGCTCACCAGAGTTCGGCCGAACCGAAAAACTGTTTTTT
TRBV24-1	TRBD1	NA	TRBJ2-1	CATSDPTGGFYNEQFF	TGTGCCACCAGTGATCCGACAGGGGGCTTTTACAATGAGCAGTTCTTC
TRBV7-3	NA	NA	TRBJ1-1	CASSLTGAGNTEAFF	TGTGCCAGCAGCTTAACGGGGGCCGGGAACACTGAAGCTTTCTTT
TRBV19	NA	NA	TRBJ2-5	CASSIDAGVETQYF	TGTGCCAGTAGTATAGATGCAGGGGTGGAGACCCAGTACTTC
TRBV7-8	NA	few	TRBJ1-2	CASSLQAGYGYTF	TGTGCCAGCAGCTTACAGGCGGGCTATGGCTACACCTTC
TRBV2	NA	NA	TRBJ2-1	CASSAQVYNEQFF	TGTGCCAGCAGTGCCCAGGTTTACAATGAGCAGTTCTTC
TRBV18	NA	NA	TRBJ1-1	CASSPRTAKNTEAFF	TGTGCCAGCTCACCACGGACAGCTAAAAACACTGAAGCTTTCTTT
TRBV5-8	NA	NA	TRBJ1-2	CASSLSLWGVDGYTF	TGTGCCAGCAGCCTTTCGTTGTGGGGAGTGGATGGCTACACCTTC
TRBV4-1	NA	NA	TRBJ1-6	CASSQDPRSGNSPLHF	TGCGCCAGCAGCCAAGATCCTAGGTCAGGTAATTCACCCCTCCACTTT
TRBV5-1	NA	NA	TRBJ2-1	CASKLVGANEQFF	TGCGCCAGCAAGTTAGTTGGAGCGAATGAGCAGTTCTTC
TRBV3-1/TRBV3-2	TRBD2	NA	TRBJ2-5	CASSRSGGSRGTQYF	TGTGCCAGCAGCAGGAGCGGGGGTAGCCGGGGGACCCAGTACTTC
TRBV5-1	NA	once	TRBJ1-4	CASQTGAGSEKLFF	TGCGCCAGCCAAACCGGCGCAGGGAGCGAAAAACTGTTTTTT
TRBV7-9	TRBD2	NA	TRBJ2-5	CASLSGGAETQYF	TGTGCCAGCCTCAGCGGGGGGGCGGAGACCCAGTACTTC
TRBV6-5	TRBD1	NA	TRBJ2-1	CATDRGSYNEQFF	TGTGCCACCGACAGGGGGTCCTACAATGAGCAGTTCTTC
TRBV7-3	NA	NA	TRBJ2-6	CASSLIGGSGSGANVLTF	TGTGCCAGCAGCTTAATCGGGGGCTCGGGCTCTGGGGCCAACGTCCTGACTTTC
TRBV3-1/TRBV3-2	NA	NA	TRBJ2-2	CASSQDIGKGQGGTGELFF	TGTGCCAGCAGCCAAGATATAGGAAAGGGCCAGGGAGGAACCGGGGAGCTGTTTTTT
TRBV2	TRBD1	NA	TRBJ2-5	CASGDRGETQYF	TGTGCCAGCGGGGACAGGGGGGAGACCCAGTACTTC
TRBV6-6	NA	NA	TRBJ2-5	CASSRPGANQETQYF	TGTGCCAGCAGTCGCCCGGGAGCTAACCAAGAGACCCAGTACTTC
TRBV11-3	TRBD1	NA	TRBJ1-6	CASSLDGTGRDNSPLHF	TGTGCCAGCAGCTTAGATGGGACAGGGAGAGATAATTCACCCCTCCACTTT
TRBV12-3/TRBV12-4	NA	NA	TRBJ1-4	CASSRTGNEKLFF	TGTGCCAGCAGTCGGACCGGGAATGAAAAACTGTTTTTT
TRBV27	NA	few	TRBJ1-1	CASRPYRDTEAFF	TGTGCCAGCAGACCGTACAGGGACACTGAAGCTTTCTTT
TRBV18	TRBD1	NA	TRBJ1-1	CASSSTGMNTEAFF	TGTGCCAGCTCATCGACAGGGATGAACACTGAAGCTTTCTTT
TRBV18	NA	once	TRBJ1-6	CASSPAQTFNSPLHF	TGTGCCAGCTCACCAGCACAGACTTTTAATTCACCCCTCCACTTT
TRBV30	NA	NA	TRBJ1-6	CAWSVRPAGSSYNSPLHF	TGTGCCTGGAGTGTAAGGCCCGCTGGAAGCTCCTATAATTCACCCCTCCACTTT
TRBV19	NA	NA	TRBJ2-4	CASSSPDPLAKNIQYF	TGTGCCAGTAGTAGCCCGGATCCTCTAGCCAAAAACATTCAGTACTTC
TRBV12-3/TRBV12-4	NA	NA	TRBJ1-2	CASSLQGNHGYTF	TGTGCCAGCAGTTTACAGGGGAACCATGGCTACACCTTC
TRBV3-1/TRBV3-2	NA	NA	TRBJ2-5	CASSLRVAQYF	TGTGCCAGCAGCTTGCGGGTGGCCCAGTACTTC
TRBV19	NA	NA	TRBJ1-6	CASSTGTPHNSPLHF	TGTGCCAGTAGTACGGGGACGCCTCATAATTCACCCCTCCACTTT
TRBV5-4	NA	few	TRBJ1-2	CASSLGTAYGYTF	TGTGCCAGCAGCCTCGGGACGGCCTATGGCTACACCTTC
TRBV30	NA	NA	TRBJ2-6	CAWSVGLYSGANVLTF	TGTGCCTGGAGTGTTGGTCTTTACTCTGGGGCCAACGTCCTGACTTTC
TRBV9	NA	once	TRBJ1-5	CASSVGMANQPQHF	TGTGCCAGCAGCGTCGGTATGGCCAATCAGCCCCAGCATTTT
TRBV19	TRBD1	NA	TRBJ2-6	CASSTGTGRSGANVLTF	TGTGCCAGTAGTACCGGGACAGGGCGCTCTGGGGCCAACGTCCTGACTTTC
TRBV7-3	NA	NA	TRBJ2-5	CASSRGQQETQYF	TGTGCCAGCAGCCGGGGACAACAAGAGACCCAGTACTTC
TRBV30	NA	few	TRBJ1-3	CAWSASYGNTIYF	TGTGCCTGGAGCGCTTCTTATGGAAACACCATATATTTT
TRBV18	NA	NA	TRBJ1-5	CASSPRLSNQPQHF	TGTGCCAGCTCACCACGTTTGAGCAATCAGCCCCAGCATTTT